These 30 T cell receptor beta chains came from one sample sequenced in a study of blood T cell repertoires in COVID-19. Profiled with immunoSEQ multiplex PCR; TCRdb holds only in-frame clones, not every one. The sample includes more than 300,000 clones, approximately 90% of them seen just once. Sequencing was carried out using peripheral blood. These receptors were collected from a woman in her 30s with COVID-19, enrolled during active disease.

The chain recombines TRBV4-2 with TRBJ2-3; 8 bases map to TRBD2. The CDR3 is made up of 15 amino acids. The germline gives CDR1 LGHNA, CDR2 YNFKEQ. V shed 2 bases, J shed 9 bases, and the junction held 10 bases outside the gene matches. The CDR3 region has the DNA TGTGCCAGCAGCCAACGCGGGGGGCATTACGGGACGCAGTATTTT. Encoded protein: CASSQRGGHYGTQYF.

Here the CDR3 DNA reads TGTGCCAGCAGCTTAAGTTTCCTGAGTGGCAGGGGCAACTATGGCTACACCTTC. Its protein is CASSLSFLSGRGNYGYTF. The gene calls are TRBV7-2 and TRBJ1-2; D may be TRBD1 (6 bases). CDR1 and CDR2 from the germline V gene are SGHTA and FQGNSA. The CDR3 is 18 amino acids. V lost 2 bases and J 2 bases, leaving 21 bases between the germline ends. Full variable domain (outside the CDR3, taken from reference TRBV7-2 and TRBJ1-2): GAGVSQSPSNKVTEKGKDVELRCDPISGHTALYWYRQSLGQGLEFLIYFQGNSAPDKSGLPSDRFSAERTGGSVSTLTIQRTQQEDSAVYLCASSLSFLSGRGNYGYTFGSGTRLTVV.

V and J are TRBV7-9 and TRBJ2-5; TRBD2 matches at 11 bases. In germline, CDR1 is SEHNR, CDR2 FQNEAQ (reference sequence). The J segment lost 4 bases and the V segment lost 5 bases, leaving 6 bases of the junction unmatched. The CDR3 extends over 15 amino acids. CDR3 loop: CASSDPTSGGETQYF. Here the CDR3 DNA reads TGTGCCAGCAGCGATCCCACTAGCGGGGGAGAGACCCAGTACTTC.

The genes are TRBV7-8 and TRBJ1-5; tentative D call: TRBD1 (5 bases). The germline gives CDR1 SGHVS, CDR2 FQNEAQ. The CDR3 sequence is 15 residues long. V was trimmed by 1 base and J by 4 bases, leaving 11 bases between them. The CDR3 spells CASSLEQGVNQPQHF. The CDR3 nucleotides are TGTGCCAGCAGCTTAGAGCAGGGTGTGAATCAGCCCCAGCATTTT.

This CDR3 reads CASSPQGTNTGELFF. In nucleotides, the CDR3 is TGTGCCAGCAGTCCCCAGGGAACGAACACCGGGGAGCTGTTTTTT. This chain links TRBV2 with TRBJ2-2; a possible D gene is TRBD1 (5 bases). CDR1 is SNHLY and CDR2 is FYNNEI in the germline V gene. The V gene lost 5 bases and the J gene lost 0 bases, with 10 bases spanning the gap. The CDR3 totals 15 residues.

The chain employs TRBV7-8 and TRBJ1-5, with D tentatively TRBD1 (6 bases). This CDR3 spans 14 amino acids. The V and J ends lost 2 bases and 2 bases respectively, with 7 bases between them. Per the germline V gene, CDR1 is SGHVS and CDR2 is FQNEAQ. In DNA, the CDR3 is TGTGCCAGCAGCTTATCAGGGGGCAATCAGCCCCAGCATTTT. This translates into CASSLSGGNQPQHF.

The V gene is TRBV6-5, the J gene TRBJ2-7; 11 bases map to TRBD1. CDR1 MNHEY and CDR2 SVGAGI come from the germline V gene. V trimming: 8 bases; J trimming: 2 bases; junction bases outside the gene matches: 2. The CDR3 extends over 13 amino acids. CDR3 residues: CASGTGGPYEQYF. The CDR3 DNA is TGTGCCAGCGGGACAGGGGGGCCCTACGAGCAGTACTTC.

The chain uses TRBV19 and TRBJ2-2; TRBD2 might be the D (5 bases). The length of the CDR3 is 16 residues. Trimming removed 7 bases from V and 0 bases from J, with 15 bases in between. Germline assignment: CDR1 LNHDA and CDR2 SQIVND (reference sequence). The CDR3 protein is CASTHGRVPNTGELFF. CDR3 sequence (DNA): TGTGCCAGTACTCACGGGCGGGTACCGAACACCGGGGAGCTGTTTTTT.

The CDR3 coding sequence is TGTGCCAGCAGCTTTTGGCAGGGGGCGTCTTATGGGGCCAACGTCCTGACTTTC. The encoded protein is CASSFWQGASYGANVLTF. The genes are TRBV7-6 and TRBJ2-6; 8 nucleotides match TRBD1. The CDR3 is 18 amino acids. The V and J ends lost 3 bases and 3 bases, in that order; junction bases with no gene match: 10. Germline V gene lookup returns CDR1 SGHVS and CDR2 FNYEAQ.

This clone was observed a single time. The rearrangement joins TRBV19 to TRBJ1-2; 10 bases are a match to TRBD1. Looked up from germline, CDR1 is LNHDA and CDR2 is SQIVND (reference sequence). The CDR3 runs 15 residues. Losses at the gene ends were 3 bases for V and 3 bases for J; bases not matched to a gene: 4. The CDR3 is CASSIGQGEDYGYTF. The CDR3 DNA follows: TGTGCCAGTAGTATCGGACAGGGGGAAGACTATGGCTACACCTTC. Full variable domain (missing parts from reference TRBV19 and TRBJ1-2): DGGITQSPKYLFRKEGQNVTLSCEQNLNHDAMYWYRQDPGQGLRLIYYSQIVNDFQKGDIAEGYSVSREKKESFPLTVTSAQKNPTAFYLCASSIGQGEDYGYTFGSGTRLTVV.

This clone appeared a few times. The rearrangement uses TRBV13 and TRBJ1-2; D might be TRBD1 (5 bases). V was trimmed by 4 bases and J by 1 base, leaving 13 bases between them. This CDR3 has 15 amino acids. The germline V gene encodes CDR1 PRHDT and CDR2 FYEKMQ (reference sequence). In DNA, the CDR3 is TGTGCCAGCAGCTCAGACTCCGGGGGTAACTATGGCTACACCTTC. It codes for CASSSDSGGNYGYTF.

Comment on this clone: The same CDR3 can be traced to other DNA sequences in this sample. The gene calls are TRBV19 and TRBJ1-5; 7 bases map to TRBD1. From germline, CDR1 is LNHDA and CDR2 SQIVND (reference sequence). Unmatched junction bases numbered 7, after V lost 5 bases and J lost 3 bases. This CDR3 region has 15 residues. Here the CDR3 reads CASSGRTGSNQPQHF. The CDR3 nucleotides read TGTGCCAGTAGTGGCAGGACAGGATCCAATCAGCCCCAGCATTTT.

The chain has TRBV28 and TRBJ1-4; possible D gene TRBD1, 5 bases. With 5 bases removed from V and 6 bases from J, the gap between germline ends came to 16 bases. This CDR3 contains 15 residues. The germline V gene encodes CDR1 MDHEN and CDR2 SYDVKM. CDR3 DNA sequence: TGTGCCAGCAGTCTAGGGGTCAGGGCTGATGAAAAACTGTTTTTT. It is translated as CASSLGVRADEKLFF.

The rearrangement uses TRBV5-6 and TRBJ2-4; TRBD2 matches at 11 bases. This CDR3 spans 17 amino acids. With 3 bases clipped from V and 0 bases from J, the junction kept 5 bases outside the gene matches. CDR1 SGHDT and CDR2 YYEEEE come from the germline V gene. CDR3 sequence (DNA): TGTGCCAGCAGCTCAAACGGACTAGCGGGAGCCAAAAACATTCAGTACTTC. Translating gives CASSSNGLAGAKNIQYF.

The chain uses TRBV7-9 and TRBJ2-2, with D perhaps TRBD2 (6 bases). The CDR3 spans 15 residues. CDR1 and CDR2 from the germline V gene are SEHNR and FQNEAQ (reference sequence). The V end was cut by 1 base, the J end by 5 bases, with 11 bases between. The CDR3 region is CASSLDAGRTGELFF. The CDR3 DNA is TGTGCCAGCAGCTTAGACGCAGGGAGGACCGGGGAGCTGTTTTTT.

This rearrangement joins TRBV2 to TRBJ2-2; tentative D call: TRBD1 (5 bases). The CDR3 extends over 15 amino acids. V was cut by 5 bases and J by 0 bases, with 10 bases left in between. Germline V gene lookup returns CDR1 SNHLY and CDR2 FYNNEI. The DNA of the CDR3 is TGTGCCAGCAGTCCAGGGATCGCGAACACCGGGGAGCTGTTTTTT. Its protein is CASSPGIANTGELFF.

This clone was observed once. V usage is TRBV28 and J usage is TRBJ2-5; 7 bases are a match to TRBD2. From germline, CDR1 is MDHEN and CDR2 SYDVKM. The CDR3 has 16 residues. The ends lost 8 bases at V and 2 bases at J; junction bases unmatched: 14. The CDR3 sequence: CASGSVGWEGQETQYF. Here the CDR3 DNA reads TGTGCCAGCGGCTCGGTGGGGTGGGAGGGACAAGAGACCCAGTACTTC. Complete variable domain (other parts from reference TRBV28 and TRBJ2-5): DVKVTQSSRYLVKRTGEKVFLECVQDMDHENMFWYRQDPGLGLRLIYFSYDVKMKEKGDIPEGYSVSREKKERFSLILESASTNQTSMYLCASGSVGWEGQETQYFGPGTRLLVL.

V and J are TRBV5-1 and TRBJ2-1; 11 nucleotides align to TRBD1. V trimming: 4 bases; J trimming: 8 bases; junction bases outside the gene matches: 8. The length of the CDR3 is 15 residues. The V gene's germline CDR1 is SGHRS and CDR2 YFSETQ. CDR3 amino acids: CASSPEVGQGDEQFF. The CDR3 bases are TGCGCCAGCAGCCCGGAAGTGGGACAGGGGGATGAGCAGTTCTTC.

The chain combines TRBV30 with TRBJ2-7; 7 bases line up with TRBD1. Germline V gene sequence: CDR1 GTSNPN, CDR2 SVGIG (reference sequence). The ends lost 2 bases at V and 2 bases at J; junction bases unmatched: 9. The CDR3 sequence is 15 residues long. The CDR3 spells CAWSPRQGKPYEQYF. Here the CDR3 DNA reads TGTGCCTGGAGTCCCCGACAGGGTAAACCCTACGAGCAGTACTTC.

The CDR3 spells CASSDGGLKASEQYF. CDR3 DNA sequence: TGTGCCAGCAGTGACGGGGGTTTGAAGGCTAGCGAGCAGTACTTC. The chain employs TRBV2 and TRBJ2-7; weak D call: TRBD2 (6 bases). The CDR3 has 15 amino acids. Deletions cut 3 bases from V and 6 bases from J, with 18 bases between. Germline CDR1 is SNHLY and CDR2 is FYNNEI.

This clone was counted between two and nine times. This chain links TRBV7-9 with TRBJ2-1, with D maybe TRBD2 (6 bases). The CDR3 has 15 amino acids. CDR1 and CDR2 from the germline V gene are SEHNR and FQNEAQ (reference sequence). Trimming pared 4 bases from V and 8 bases from J, leaving 18 bases between. In DNA form, the CDR3 reads TGTGCCAGCAGCTCCATGGGAGGCAGAGGCGATGAGCAGTTCTTC. Protein sequence: CASSSMGGRGDEQFF.

The chain is built from TRBV27 and TRBJ1-6, with TRBD1 as a possible D gene (6 bases). CDR3 length equals 15 residues. The V end was cut by 4 bases, the J end by 9 bases, with 16 bases between. Germline V gene data show CDR1 as MNHEY and CDR2 as SMNVEV (reference sequence). CDR3 DNA: TGTGCCAGCAGTTCGGGACACAGTGTTTTTTCACCCCTCCACTTT. Its translation is CASSSGHSVFSPLHF.

The chain is built from TRBV27 and TRBJ2-1; the match to TRBD1 covers 8 bases. Trimming at V came to 8 bases and at J to 4 bases, leaving 16 bases not matched to a gene. CDR1 is MNHEY, CDR2 SMNVEV, per germline (reference sequence). The CDR3 consists of 17 residues. CDR3: CASSGTGKGRGYNEQFF. CDR3 bases: TGTGCCAGCTCCGGGACAGGAAAGGGGAGAGGGTACAATGAGCAGTTCTTC.

The chain employs TRBV6-5 and TRBJ2-2; D uncertain. The germline gives CDR1 MNHEY, CDR2 SVGAGI. The length of the CDR3 is 14 residues. The V and J ends lost 8 bases and 3 bases respectively, with 13 bases between them. For the CDR3, the DNA is TGTGCCAGCTCTGTACAGTCGGACACCGGGGAGCTGTTTTTT. Translated, it gives CASSVQSDTGELFF.

The V gene is TRBV5-4, the J gene TRBJ2-1, with D tentatively TRBD2 (7 bases). The CDR3 runs to 16 residues. Germline CDR1 reads SGHNT; CDR2 reads YYREEE (reference sequence). V lost 4 bases and J 0 bases, leaving 14 bases between the germline ends. CDR3 coding DNA: TGTGCCAGCAGCCGAGGGGGGGAAAGCTCCTACAATGAGCAGTTCTTC. It yields the protein CASSRGGESSYNEQFF. The full variable domain, completed using reference TRBV5-4 and TRBJ2-1, is ETGVTQSPTHLIKTRGQQVTLRCSSQSGHNTVSWYQQALGQGPQFIFQYYREEENGRGNFPPRFSGLQFPNYSSELNVNALELDDSALYLCASSRGGESSYNEQFFGPGTRLTVL.

V gene TRBV4-2 combines with J gene TRBJ2-1; 11 nucleotides line up with TRBD2. Trimming at V came to 0 bases and at J to 7 bases, leaving 11 bases not matched to a gene. CDR3 size: 18 residues. Germline CDR1 and CDR2: LGHNA and YNFKEQ. The CDR3 loop reads CASSQDPMTSGVINEQFF. CDR3 bases: TGTGCCAGCAGCCAAGACCCCATGACTAGCGGGGTTATTAATGAGCAGTTCTTC.

V is TRBV2 and J is TRBJ1-1, with a tentative D call TRBD1 (5 bases). Germline values: CDR1 SNHLY, CDR2 FYNNEI. Trimming took 2 bases from V and 4 from J, leaving 14 bases between them. The CDR3 covers 15 residues. The CDR3 loop is CASSERARGGTEAFF. CDR3 DNA sequence: TGTGCCAGCAGTGAAAGGGCGAGGGGAGGCACTGAAGCTTTCTTT.

The sample holds one count of this clone. The chain carries TRBV29-1 and TRBJ2-1; no clear D. The length of the CDR3 is 15 residues. In germline, CDR1 is SQVTM, CDR2 ANQGSEA. V was cut by 0 bases and J by 5 bases, with 14 bases left in between. CDR3 coding DNA: TGCAGCGTTGAAGATCGTGGAGCTCTCCACAATGAGCAGTTCTTC. This gives the protein CSVEDRGALHNEQFF.

The rearrangement uses TRBV5-1 and TRBJ1-1, with TRBD1 matching over 9 bases. V lost 1 base, J lost 0 bases, and 7 bases stayed unmatched. Germline CDR1 SGHRS, CDR2 YFSETQ. This CDR3 region has 17 residues. The CDR3 here is CASSLRGTGTMNTEAFF. In nucleotides, the CDR3 is TGCGCCAGCAGCTTGAGGGGGACAGGGACCATGAACACTGAAGCTTTCTTT. The whole variable domain, remainder taken from reference TRBV5-1 and TRBJ1-1, is KAGVTQTPRYLIKTRGQQVTLSCSPISGHRSVSWYQQTPGQGLQFLFEYFSETQRNKGNFPGRFSGRQFSNSRSEMNVSTLELGDSALYLCASSLRGTGTMNTEAFFGQGTRLTVV.

The CDR3 here is CASSGTGRFYEQYF. Written as DNA, the CDR3 is TGTGCCAGTAGCGGGACAGGGAGATTCTACGAGCAGTACTTC. This rearrangement joins TRBV19 to TRBJ2-7; 9 bases align to TRBD1. Trimming removed 6 bases from V and 3 bases from J; junction bases left unmatched: 6. The CDR3 contains 14 residues. Germline CDR1 LNHDA, CDR2 SQIVND (reference sequence).